This TCR beta chain is from a study of shared clonotypes between healthy human individuals. In the study overall: Donors were a couple of women and a few men aged 18 to 49. Study-wide results and limits: Few donors restricted represented genetic and exposure-history diversity. Estimated clonotype richness was generally higher in naive than memory subsets.

Trimming took off 1 base at V and 2 bases at J, with 10 bases between the two ends. The CDR3 totals 16 residues. Per the germline V gene, CDR1 is SGHRS and CDR2 is YFSETQ. The repertoire was sequenced with immunoSEQ multiplex PCR; TCRdb's copy has only in-frame clones and lacks some. Of 2 million to 2.5 million clones detected, approximately 96% appear once; the ten largest clones hold roughly 0.13%. It was into CD45RA+ naive and CD45RA-negative memory subsets that the CD4+ cells were split. A note on this clone: The antigen remains undetermined.

The J gene is TRBJ1-6, the V gene TRBV5-1, with D possibly being TRBD1 (6 bases). Specimen: naive CD4+ T cells sorted from blood. The subset was: CD45RA+ positively selected. This receptor was obtained from a man younger than 30 in good health. The chain's CDR3 is CASSLSGATYNSPLHF. The CDR3 coding sequence is TGCGCCAGCAGCTTGTCGGGGGCAACCTATAATTCACCCCTCCACTTT.